The text below deals with one T cell receptor (beta chain). Combining a sample-barcoded 5' primer with a J-beta primer mix, a second PCR ran for 7 to 11 cycles. TCRdb re-called the 5' RACE reads with MiXCR, one entry per CDR3 protein. The data contain 1.2 million to 1.5 million distinct CDR3 sequences, around two fifths of them singletons. This record belongs to a study of blood T cells in healthy people across ages. Trimming left V 4 bases short and J 0 bases short, with 10 bases between. Looked up from germline, CDR1 is MDHEN and CDR2 is SYDVKM. This CDR3 has 15 amino acids. The sequence was collected from a woman between 18 and 30 years old in good health. This chain uses TRBV28 with TRBJ2-1, with a possible D match to TRBD1 (5 bases). Sequencing used blood. The CDR3 sequence is CASSSTVSSYNEQFF. The CDR3 nucleotides read TGTGCCAGCAGTTCGACAGTGAGCTCCTACAATGAGCAGTTCTTC.